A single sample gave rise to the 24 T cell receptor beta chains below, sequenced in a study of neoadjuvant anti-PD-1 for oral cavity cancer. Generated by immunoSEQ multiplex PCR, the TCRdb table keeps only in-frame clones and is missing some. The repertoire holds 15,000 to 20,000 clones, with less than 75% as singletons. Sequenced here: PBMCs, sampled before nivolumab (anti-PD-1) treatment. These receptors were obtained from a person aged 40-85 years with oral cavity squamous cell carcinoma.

The CDR3 coding sequence is TGCAGCGTTGTTGCGTTTGGGGTGCAAGAGACCCAGTACTTC. This codes for CSVVAFGVQETQYF. The genes are TRBV29-1 and TRBJ2-5; no clear D gene. The germline gives CDR1 SQVTM, CDR2 ANQGSEA. Trimming removed 4 bases at V and 2 bases at J, with 14 bases between. This CDR3 contains 14 residues.

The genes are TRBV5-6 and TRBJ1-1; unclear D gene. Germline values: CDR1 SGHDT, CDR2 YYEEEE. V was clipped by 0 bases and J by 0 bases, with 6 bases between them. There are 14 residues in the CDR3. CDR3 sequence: CASSLGRVNTEAFF. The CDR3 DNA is TGTGCCAGCAGCTTGGGGAGAGTGAACACTGAAGCTTTCTTT.

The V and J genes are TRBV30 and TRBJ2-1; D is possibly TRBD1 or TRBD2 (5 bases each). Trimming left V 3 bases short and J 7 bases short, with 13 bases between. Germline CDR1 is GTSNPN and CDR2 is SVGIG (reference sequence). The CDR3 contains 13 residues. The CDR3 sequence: CAWSGGWGNEQFF. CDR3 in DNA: TGTGCCTGGAGCGGTGGGTGGGGGAATGAGCAGTTCTTC.

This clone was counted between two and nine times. CDR3 amino acids: CASSSDHPSYNEQFF. Here the CDR3 DNA reads TGTGCCAGTAGTAGTGATCATCCCTCCTACAATGAGCAGTTCTTC. This chain links TRBV19 with TRBJ2-1, with D unresolved. V shed 4 bases and J shed 0 bases, with 10 bases lying between them. This CDR3 comprises 15 residues. Germline assignment: CDR1 LNHDA and CDR2 SQIVND (reference sequence).

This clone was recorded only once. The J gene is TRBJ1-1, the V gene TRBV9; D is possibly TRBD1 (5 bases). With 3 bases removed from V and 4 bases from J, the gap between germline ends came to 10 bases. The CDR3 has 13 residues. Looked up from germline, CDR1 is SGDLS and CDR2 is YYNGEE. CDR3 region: CASSGGGGTEAFF. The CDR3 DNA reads TGTGCCAGCAGCGGTGGGGGGGGCACTGAAGCTTTCTTT.

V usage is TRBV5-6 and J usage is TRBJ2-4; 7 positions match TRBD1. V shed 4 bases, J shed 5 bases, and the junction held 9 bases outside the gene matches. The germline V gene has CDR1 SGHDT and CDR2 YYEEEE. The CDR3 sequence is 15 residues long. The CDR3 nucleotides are TGTGCCAGCAGCCAGGGACAGTTGATTCAAAACATTCAGTACTTC. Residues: CASSQGQLIQNIQYF.

The CDR3 region has the DNA TGCGCCAGCAGCTTGAGTACGGGGGCGGCGAACACCGGGGAGCTGTTTTTT. Its translation is CASSLSTGAANTGELFF. The genes are TRBV5-1 and TRBJ2-2; D might be TRBD1 or TRBD2, each matching 6 bases. CDR1 is SGHRS and CDR2 is YFSETQ in the germline V gene. This CDR3 is built from 17 residues. V gave up 1 base and J gave up 0 bases, with 13 bases separating them.

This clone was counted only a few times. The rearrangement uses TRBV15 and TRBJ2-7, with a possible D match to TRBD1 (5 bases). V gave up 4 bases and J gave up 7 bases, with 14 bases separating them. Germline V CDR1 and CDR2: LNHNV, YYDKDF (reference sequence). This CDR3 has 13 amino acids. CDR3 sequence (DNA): TGTGCCACCAGCACAGCGTCAGGGTGGGAGCAGTACTTC. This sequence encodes CATSTASGWEQYF.

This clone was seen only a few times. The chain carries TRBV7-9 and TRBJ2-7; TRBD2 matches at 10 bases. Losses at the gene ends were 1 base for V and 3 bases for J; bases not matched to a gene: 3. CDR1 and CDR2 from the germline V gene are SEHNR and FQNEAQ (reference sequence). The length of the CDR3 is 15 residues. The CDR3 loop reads CASSLEASGSYEQYF. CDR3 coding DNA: TGTGCCAGCAGCTTAGAGGCTAGCGGGAGCTACGAGCAGTACTTC.

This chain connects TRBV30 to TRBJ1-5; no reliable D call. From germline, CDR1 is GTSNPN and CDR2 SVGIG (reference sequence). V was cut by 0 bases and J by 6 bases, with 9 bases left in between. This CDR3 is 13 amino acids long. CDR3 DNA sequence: TGTGCCTGGAGTGTCCGGGAAACTCAGCCCCAGCATTTT. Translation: CAWSVRETQPQHF.

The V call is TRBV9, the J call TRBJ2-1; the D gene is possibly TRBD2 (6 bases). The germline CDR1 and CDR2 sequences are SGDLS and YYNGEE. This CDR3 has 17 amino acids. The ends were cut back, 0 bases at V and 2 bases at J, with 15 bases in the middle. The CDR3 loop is CASSVATASVPYNEQFF. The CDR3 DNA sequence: TGTGCCAGCAGCGTAGCTACGGCTAGCGTCCCCTACAATGAGCAGTTCTTC. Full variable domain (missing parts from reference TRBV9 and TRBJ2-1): DSGVTQTPKHLITATGQRVTLRCSPRSGDLSVYWYQQSLDQGLQFLIQYYNGEERAKGNILERFSAQQFPDLHSELNLSSLELGDSALYFCASSVATASVPYNEQFFGPGTRLTVL.

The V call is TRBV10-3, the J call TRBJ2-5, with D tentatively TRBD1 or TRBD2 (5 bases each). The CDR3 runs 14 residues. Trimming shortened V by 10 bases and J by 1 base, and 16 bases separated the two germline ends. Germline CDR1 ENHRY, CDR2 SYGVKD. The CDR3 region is CATRDVEGQETQYF. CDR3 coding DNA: TGTGCCACCAGGGACGTTGAGGGCCAAGAGACCCAGTACTTC.

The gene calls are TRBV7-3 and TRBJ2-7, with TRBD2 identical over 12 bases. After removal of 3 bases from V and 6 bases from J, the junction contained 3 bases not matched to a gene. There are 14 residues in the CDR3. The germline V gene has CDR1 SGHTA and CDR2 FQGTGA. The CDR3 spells CASSLTSGSFEQYF. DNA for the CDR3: TGTGCCAGCAGCTTGACTAGCGGGAGTTTCGAGCAGTACTTC.

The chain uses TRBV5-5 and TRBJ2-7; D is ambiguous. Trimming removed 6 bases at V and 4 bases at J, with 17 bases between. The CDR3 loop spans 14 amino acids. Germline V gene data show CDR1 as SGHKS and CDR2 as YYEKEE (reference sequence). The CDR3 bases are TGTGCCAGCAACATACTCCCGGGCGTTTACGAGCAGTACTTC. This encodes CASNILPGVYEQYF.

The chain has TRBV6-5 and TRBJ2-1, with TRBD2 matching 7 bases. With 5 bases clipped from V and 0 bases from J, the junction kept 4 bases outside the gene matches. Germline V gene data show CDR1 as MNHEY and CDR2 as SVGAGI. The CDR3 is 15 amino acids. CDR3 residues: CASSVTSASYNEQFF. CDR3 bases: TGTGCCAGCAGTGTTACTAGCGCCTCCTACAATGAGCAGTTCTTC.

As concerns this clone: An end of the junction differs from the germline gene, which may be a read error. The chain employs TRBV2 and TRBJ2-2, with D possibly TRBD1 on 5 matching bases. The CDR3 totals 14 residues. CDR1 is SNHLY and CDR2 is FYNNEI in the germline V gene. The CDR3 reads CASNGRANTGELFF. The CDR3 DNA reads TGTGCCAGCAACGGCAGGGCGAATACCGGGGAGCTGTTTTTT.

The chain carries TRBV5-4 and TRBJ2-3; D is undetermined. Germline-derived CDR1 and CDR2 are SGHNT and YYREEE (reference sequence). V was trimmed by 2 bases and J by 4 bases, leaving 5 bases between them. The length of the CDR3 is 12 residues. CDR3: CASSLHPDTQYF. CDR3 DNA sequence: TGTGCCAGCAGCTTACACCCAGATACGCAGTATTTT. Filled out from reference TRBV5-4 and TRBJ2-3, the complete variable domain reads ETGVTQSPTHLIKTRGQQVTLRCSSQSGHNTVSWYQQALGQGPQFIFQYYREEENGRGNFPPRFSGLQFPNYSSELNVNALELDDSALYLCASSLHPDTQYFGPGTRLTVL.

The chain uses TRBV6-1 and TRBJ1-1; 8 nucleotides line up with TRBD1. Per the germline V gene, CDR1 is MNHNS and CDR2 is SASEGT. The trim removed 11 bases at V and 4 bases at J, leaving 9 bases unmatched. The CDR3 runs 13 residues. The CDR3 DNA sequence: TGTGCCGGGGGAATTACAGGGGGCACTGAAGCTTTCTTT. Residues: CAGGITGGTEAFF.

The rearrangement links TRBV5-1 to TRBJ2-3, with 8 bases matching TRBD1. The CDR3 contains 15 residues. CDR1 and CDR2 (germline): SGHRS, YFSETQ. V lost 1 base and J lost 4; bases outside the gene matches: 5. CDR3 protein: CASSLRSQGADTQYF. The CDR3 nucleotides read TGCGCCAGCAGCTTGCGATCACAGGGGGCAGATACGCAGTATTTT.

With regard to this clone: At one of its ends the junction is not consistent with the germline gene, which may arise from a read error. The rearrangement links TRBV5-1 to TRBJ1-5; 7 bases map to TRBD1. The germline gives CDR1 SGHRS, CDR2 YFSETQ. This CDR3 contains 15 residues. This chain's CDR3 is CASSLQTGKNQPQHF. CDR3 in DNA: TGTGCCAGCAGCTTGCAGACAGGGAAGAATCAGCCCCAGCATTTT.

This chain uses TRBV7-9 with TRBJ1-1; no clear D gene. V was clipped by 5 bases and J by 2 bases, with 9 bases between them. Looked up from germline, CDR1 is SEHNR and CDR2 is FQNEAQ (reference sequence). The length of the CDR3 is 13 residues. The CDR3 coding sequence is TGTGCCAGCAGCCAAACCGTAAACACTGAAGCTTTCTTT. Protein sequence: CASSQTVNTEAFF. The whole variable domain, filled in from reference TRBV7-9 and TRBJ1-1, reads DTGVSQNPRHKITKRGQNVTFRCDPISEHNRLYWYRQTLGQGPEFLTYFQNEAQLEKSRLLSDRFSAERPKGSFSTLEIQRTEQGDSAMYLCASSQTVNTEAFFGQGTRLTVV.

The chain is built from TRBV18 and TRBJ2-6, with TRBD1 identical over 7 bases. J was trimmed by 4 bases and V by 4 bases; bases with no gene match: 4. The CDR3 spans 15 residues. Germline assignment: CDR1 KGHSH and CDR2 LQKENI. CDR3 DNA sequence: TGTGCCAGCTCACAGGACAGGTCCGGGGCCAACGTCCTGACTTTC. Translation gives CASSQDRSGANVLTF.

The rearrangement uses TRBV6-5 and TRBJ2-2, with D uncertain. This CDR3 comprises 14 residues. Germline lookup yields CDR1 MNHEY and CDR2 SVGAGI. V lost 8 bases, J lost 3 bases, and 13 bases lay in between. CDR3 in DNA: TGTGCCAGCCGATTAAGGATCGACACCGGGGAGCTGTTTTTT. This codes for CASRLRIDTGELFF.

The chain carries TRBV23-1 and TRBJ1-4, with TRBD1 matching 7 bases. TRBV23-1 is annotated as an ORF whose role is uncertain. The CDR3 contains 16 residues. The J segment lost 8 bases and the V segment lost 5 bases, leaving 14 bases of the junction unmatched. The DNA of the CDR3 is TGCGCCAGCAGTAAGAGGGGGCGAGTAGATAGAGAAAAACTGTTTTTT. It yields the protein CASSKRGRVDREKLFF.